This T cell receptor (beta chain) was obtained from a study of beta chain features in type 1 diabetes. CD45RO/CCR7/CD25/CD127/CD95/CD27 staining was used to isolate CD4+ naive, central memory, regulatory and stem cell-like memory cells by sorting. Trimming stripped 4 bases from V and 3 bases from J, with 15 bases between. CDR1 is PRHDT and CDR2 is FYEKMQ in the germline V gene (reference sequence). The CDR3 length is 15 residues. The sequenced template was cDNA made from the entire isolated RNA. Sequenced by immunoSEQ multiplex PCR; TCRdb stores in-frame clones only, minus some. Of about 410,000 clones listed, approximately 15% are singletons.

The sequencing input was naive CD4+ T cells from blood. This TCR was sampled from a man in his thirties or forties in good health. The V and J genes are TRBV13 and TRBJ2-5, with a tentative D call TRBD1 (5 bases). The CDR3 region is CASSSRSRGKETQYF. CDR3 DNA: TGTGCCAGCAGCTCCCGGTCAAGGGGAAAAGAGACCCAGTACTTC.